This TCR beta chain was found in a study of T cell responses to AZD1222 COVID-19 vaccine. Here immunoSEQ multiplex PCR was the method, and the copy in TCRdb shows in-frame clones only, minus some. The sample holds roughly 120,000 clones, 89% seen once. Germline CDR1 is MDHEN and CDR2 is SYDVKM. V lost 4 bases and J 8 bases, leaving 8 bases between the germline ends. The length of the CDR3 is 11 residues. The clonotype comes from an adult in good health. This chain uses TRBV28 with TRBJ1-1; unclear D gene. Here the sequenced sample was peripheral blood, taken on day 0 of AZD1222 vaccination. CDR3 residues: CASSSADEAFF. In DNA form, the CDR3 reads TGTGCCAGCAGTTCGGCGGACGAAGCTTTCTTT.